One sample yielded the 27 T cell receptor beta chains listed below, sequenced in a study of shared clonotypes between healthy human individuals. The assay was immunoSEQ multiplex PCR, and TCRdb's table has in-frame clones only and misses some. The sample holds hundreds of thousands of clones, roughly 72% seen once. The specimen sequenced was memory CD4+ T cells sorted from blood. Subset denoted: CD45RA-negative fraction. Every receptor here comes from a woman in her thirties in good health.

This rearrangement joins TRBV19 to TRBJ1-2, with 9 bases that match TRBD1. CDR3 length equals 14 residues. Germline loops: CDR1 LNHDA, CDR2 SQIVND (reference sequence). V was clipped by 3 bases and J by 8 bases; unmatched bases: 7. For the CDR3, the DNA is TGTGCCAGTAGTATCGAACAGGGGGCGAGGGGCTACACCTTC. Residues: CASSIEQGARGYTF. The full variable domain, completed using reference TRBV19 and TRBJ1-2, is DGGITQSPKYLFRKEGQNVTLSCEQNLNHDAMYWYRQDPGQGLRLIYYSQIVNDFQKGDIAEGYSVSREKKESFPLTVTSAQKNPTAFYLCASSIEQGARGYTFGSGTRLTVV.

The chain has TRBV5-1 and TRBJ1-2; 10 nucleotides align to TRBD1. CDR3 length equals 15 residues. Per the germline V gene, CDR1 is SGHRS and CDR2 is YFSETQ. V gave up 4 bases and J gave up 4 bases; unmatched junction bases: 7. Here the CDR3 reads CASSGGTGDIYGYTF. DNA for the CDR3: TGCGCCAGCAGCGGCGGGACAGGGGATATCTATGGCTACACCTTC. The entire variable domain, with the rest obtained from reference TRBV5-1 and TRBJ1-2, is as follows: KAGVTQTPRYLIKTRGQQVTLSCSPISGHRSVSWYQQTPGQGLQFLFEYFSETQRNKGNFPGRFSGRQFSNSRSEMNVSTLELGDSALYLCASSGGTGDIYGYTFGSGTRLTVV.

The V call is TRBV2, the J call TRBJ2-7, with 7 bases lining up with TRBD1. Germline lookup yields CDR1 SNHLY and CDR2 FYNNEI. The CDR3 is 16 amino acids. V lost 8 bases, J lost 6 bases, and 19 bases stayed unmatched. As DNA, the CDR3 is TGTGCCAGCGGCGACCTGGGACAGTCCCTAACTGGCGAGCAGTACTTC. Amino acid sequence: CASGDLGQSLTGEQYF.

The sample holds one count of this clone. The CDR3, as DNA: TGTGCCAGCAGCTTAGGACTAGGAGGTTTACATGAGCAGTTCTTC. This sequence encodes CASSLGLGGLHEQFF. The chain joins TRBV7-2 to TRBJ2-1; maybe TRBD2 (6 bases). CDR1 is SGHTA, CDR2 FQGNSA, per germline. V was pared by 1 base and J by 8 bases, with 15 bases between. The CDR3 length is 15 residues. The whole variable domain, remainder taken from reference TRBV7-2 and TRBJ2-1, is GAGVSQSPSNKVTEKGKDVELRCDPISGHTALYWYRQSLGQGLEFLIYFQGNSAPDKSGLPSDRFSAERTGGSVSTLTIQRTQQEDSAVYLCASSLGLGGLHEQFFGPGTRLTVL.

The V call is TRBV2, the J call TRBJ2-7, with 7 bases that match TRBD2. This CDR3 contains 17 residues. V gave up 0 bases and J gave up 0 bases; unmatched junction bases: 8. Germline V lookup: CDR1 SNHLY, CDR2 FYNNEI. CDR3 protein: CASSEAGLADSSYEQYF. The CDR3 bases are TGTGCCAGCAGTGAAGCCGGGCTAGCGGATAGCTCCTACGAGCAGTACTTC.

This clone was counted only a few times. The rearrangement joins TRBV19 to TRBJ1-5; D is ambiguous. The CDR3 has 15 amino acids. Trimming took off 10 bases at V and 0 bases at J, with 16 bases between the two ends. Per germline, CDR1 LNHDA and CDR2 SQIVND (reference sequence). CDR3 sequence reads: CATNIPRHSNQPQHF. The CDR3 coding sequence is TGTGCCACCAACATTCCGCGACATAGCAATCAGCCCCAGCATTTT.

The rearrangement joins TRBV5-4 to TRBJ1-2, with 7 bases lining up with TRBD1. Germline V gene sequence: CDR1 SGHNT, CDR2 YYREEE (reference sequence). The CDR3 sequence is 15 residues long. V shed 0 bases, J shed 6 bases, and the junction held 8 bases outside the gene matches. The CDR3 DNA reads TGTGCCAGCAGCTTGGCCTCAGGGGGGCGACATGGCTACACCTTC. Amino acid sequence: CASSLASGGRHGYTF.

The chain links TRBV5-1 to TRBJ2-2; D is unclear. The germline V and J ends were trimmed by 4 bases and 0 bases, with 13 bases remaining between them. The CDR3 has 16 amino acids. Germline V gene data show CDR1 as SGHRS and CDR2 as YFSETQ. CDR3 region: CASSLTNRANTGELFF. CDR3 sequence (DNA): TGCGCCAGCAGCCTCACAAACCGAGCGAACACCGGGGAGCTGTTTTTT.

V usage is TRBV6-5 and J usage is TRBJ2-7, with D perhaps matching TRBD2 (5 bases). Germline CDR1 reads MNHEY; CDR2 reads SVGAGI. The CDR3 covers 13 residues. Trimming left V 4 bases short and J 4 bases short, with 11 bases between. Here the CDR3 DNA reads TGTGCCAGCAGTTCGACTATCTATTACGAGCAGTACTTC. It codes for CASSSTIYYEQYF.

CDR3 protein: CASSQEWLAGAEQYF. The CDR3 DNA reads as TGCGCCAGCAGCCAAGAATGGCTAGCGGGAGCCGAGCAGTACTTC. The V and J genes are TRBV4-1 and TRBJ2-7, with 10 bases identical to TRBD2. Germline CDR1 MGHRA, CDR2 YSYEKL. J gave up 6 bases and V 0 bases, and 5 bases lay outside the gene matches. The CDR3 runs to 15 residues.

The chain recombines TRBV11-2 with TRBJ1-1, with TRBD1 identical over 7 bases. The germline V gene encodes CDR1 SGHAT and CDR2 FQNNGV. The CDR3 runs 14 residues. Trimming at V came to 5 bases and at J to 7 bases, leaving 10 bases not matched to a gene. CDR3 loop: CASSPQTGVGEAFF. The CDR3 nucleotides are TGTGCCAGCAGCCCCCAAACAGGGGTGGGTGAAGCTTTCTTT.

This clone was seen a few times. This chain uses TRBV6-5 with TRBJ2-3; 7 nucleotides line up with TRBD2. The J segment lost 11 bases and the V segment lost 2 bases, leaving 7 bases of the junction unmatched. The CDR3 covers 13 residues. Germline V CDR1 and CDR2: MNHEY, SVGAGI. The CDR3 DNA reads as TGTGCCAGCAGTTACAACGGCCCGGGGGGGCAGTATTTT. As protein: CASSYNGPGGQYF.

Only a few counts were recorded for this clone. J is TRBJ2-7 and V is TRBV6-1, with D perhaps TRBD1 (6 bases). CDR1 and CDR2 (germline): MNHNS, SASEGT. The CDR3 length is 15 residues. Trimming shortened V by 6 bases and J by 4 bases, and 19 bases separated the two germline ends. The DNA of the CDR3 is TGTGCCAGCAGCAAAACAGGGAACGAATATTACGAGCAGTACTTC. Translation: CASSKTGNEYYEQYF.

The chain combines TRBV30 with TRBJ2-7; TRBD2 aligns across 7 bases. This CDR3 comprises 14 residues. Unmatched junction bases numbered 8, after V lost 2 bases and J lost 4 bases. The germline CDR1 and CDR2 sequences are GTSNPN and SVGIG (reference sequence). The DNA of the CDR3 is TGTGCCTGGAGTCCGAAGCGGGATAGGTACGAGCAGTACTTC. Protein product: CAWSPKRDRYEQYF. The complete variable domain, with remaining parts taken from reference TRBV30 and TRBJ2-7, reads SQTIHQWPATLVQPVGSPLSLECTVEGTSNPNLYWYRQAAGRGLQLLFYSVGIGQISSEVPQNLSASRPQDRQFILSSKKLLLSDSGFYLCAWSPKRDRYEQYFGPGTRLTVT.

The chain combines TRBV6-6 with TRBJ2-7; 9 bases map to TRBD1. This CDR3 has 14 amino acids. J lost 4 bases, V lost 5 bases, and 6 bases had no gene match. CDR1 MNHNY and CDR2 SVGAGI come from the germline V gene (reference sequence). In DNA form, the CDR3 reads TGTGCCAGCAGTACCTACAGGGGGCCTTACGAGCAGTACTTC. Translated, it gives CASSTYRGPYEQYF.

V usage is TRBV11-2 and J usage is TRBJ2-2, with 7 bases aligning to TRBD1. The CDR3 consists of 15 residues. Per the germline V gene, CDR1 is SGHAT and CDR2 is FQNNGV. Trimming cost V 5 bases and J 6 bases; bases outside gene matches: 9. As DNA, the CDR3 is TGTGCCAGCAGCACCGACAGGGTTTTTGCCGGGGAGCTGTTTTTT. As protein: CASSTDRVFAGELFF.

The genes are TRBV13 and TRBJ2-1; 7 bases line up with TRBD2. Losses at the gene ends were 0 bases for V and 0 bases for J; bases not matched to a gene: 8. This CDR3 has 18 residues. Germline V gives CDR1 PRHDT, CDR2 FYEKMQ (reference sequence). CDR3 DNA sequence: TGTGCCAGCAGCTTAGGTACCCTAGCGGAAAGCTCCTACAATGAGCAGTTCTTC. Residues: CASSLGTLAESSYNEQFF.

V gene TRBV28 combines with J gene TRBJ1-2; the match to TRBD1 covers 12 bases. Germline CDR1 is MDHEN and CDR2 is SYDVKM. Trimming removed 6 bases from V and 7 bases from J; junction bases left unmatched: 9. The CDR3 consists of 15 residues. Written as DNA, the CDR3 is TGTGCCAGCAGCCGATGGGGGACAGGGGGCCGTGGCTACACCTTC. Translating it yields CASSRWGTGGRGYTF.

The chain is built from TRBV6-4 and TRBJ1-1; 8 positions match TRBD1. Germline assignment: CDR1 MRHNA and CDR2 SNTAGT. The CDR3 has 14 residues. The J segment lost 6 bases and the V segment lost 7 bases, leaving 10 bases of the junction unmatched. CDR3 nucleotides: TGTGCCAGCACCTTAACAGGGGGTATCCCTGAAGCTTTCTTT. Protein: CASTLTGGIPEAFF.

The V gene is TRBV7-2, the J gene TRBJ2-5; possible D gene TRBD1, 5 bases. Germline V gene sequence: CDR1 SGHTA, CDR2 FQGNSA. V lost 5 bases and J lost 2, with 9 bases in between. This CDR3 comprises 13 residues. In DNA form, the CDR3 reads TGTGCCAGCAGCCGACAGCTTCAAGAGACCCAGTACTTC. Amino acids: CASSRQLQETQYF.

CDR3 loop: CASRRQKNTGELFF. The DNA for the CDR3 is TGTGCCAGCAGACGACAGAAGAACACCGGGGAGCTGTTTTTT. This rearrangement joins TRBV11-3 to TRBJ2-2, with D tentatively TRBD1 (5 bases). Trimming took off 6 bases at V and 1 base at J, with 9 bases between the two ends. Germline values: CDR1 SGHNT, CDR2 YENEEA. The CDR3 consists of 14 residues.

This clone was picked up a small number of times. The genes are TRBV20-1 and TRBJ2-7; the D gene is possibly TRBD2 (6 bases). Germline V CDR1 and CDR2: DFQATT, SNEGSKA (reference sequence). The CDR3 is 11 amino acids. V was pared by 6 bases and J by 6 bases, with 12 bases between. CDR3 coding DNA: TGCAGTGCCAAGGGGAGGATCGAGCAGTACTTC. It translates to CSAKGRIEQYF.

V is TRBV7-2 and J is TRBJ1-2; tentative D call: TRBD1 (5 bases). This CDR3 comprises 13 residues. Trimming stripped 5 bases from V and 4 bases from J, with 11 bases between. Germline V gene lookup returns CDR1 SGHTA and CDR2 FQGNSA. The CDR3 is CASSPGFAYGYTF. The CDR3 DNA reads TGTGCCAGCAGCCCAGGGTTCGCCTATGGCTACACCTTC.

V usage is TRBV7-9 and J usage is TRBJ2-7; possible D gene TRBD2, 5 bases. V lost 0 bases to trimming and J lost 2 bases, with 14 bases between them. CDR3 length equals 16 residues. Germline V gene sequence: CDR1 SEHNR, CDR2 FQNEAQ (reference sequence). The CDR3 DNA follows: TGTGCCAGCAGCTTAGCGTGGGAGCAGGCCCCCTACGAGCAGTACTTC. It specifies CASSLAWEQAPYEQYF. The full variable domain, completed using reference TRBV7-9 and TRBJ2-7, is DTGVSQNPRHKITKRGQNVTFRCDPISEHNRLYWYRQTLGQGPEFLTYFQNEAQLEKSRLLSDRFSAERPKGSFSTLEIQRTEQGDSAMYLCASSLAWEQAPYEQYFGPGTRLTVT.

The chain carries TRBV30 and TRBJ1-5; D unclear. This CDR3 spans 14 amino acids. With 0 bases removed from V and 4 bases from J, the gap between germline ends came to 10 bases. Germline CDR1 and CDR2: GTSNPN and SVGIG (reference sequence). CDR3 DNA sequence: TGTGCCTGGAGTGTTGTGGGGAAGAATCAGCCCCAGCATTTT. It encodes CAWSVVGKNQPQHF. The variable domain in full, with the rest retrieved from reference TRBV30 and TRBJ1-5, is SQTIHQWPATLVQPVGSPLSLECTVEGTSNPNLYWYRQAAGRGLQLLFYSVGIGQISSEVPQNLSASRPQDRQFILSSKKLLLSDSGFYLCAWSVVGKNQPQHFGDGTRLSIL.

CDR3 residues: CASSDRGRVSNQPQHF. DNA of the CDR3: TGTGCCAGCAGTGATAGGGGGAGGGTTAGCAATCAGCCCCAGCATTTT. V is TRBV6-1 and J is TRBJ1-5; a weak D match, TRBD1 (6 bases). CDR1 is MNHNS, CDR2 SASEGT, per germline. V was clipped by 3 bases and J by 0 bases, with 12 bases between them. The CDR3 is 16 residues long.

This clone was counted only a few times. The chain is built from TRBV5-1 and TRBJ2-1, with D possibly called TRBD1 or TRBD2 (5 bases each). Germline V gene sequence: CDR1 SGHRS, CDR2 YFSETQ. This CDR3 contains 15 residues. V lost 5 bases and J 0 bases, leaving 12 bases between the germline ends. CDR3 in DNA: TGCGCCAGCAGTCTCGGGACGTTCTCCTACAATGAGCAGTTCTTC. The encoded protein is CASSLGTFSYNEQFF.